This T cell receptor (beta chain) was observed in a study of blood T cells in healthy people across ages. About the research overall: Template switching picked up about one barcoded beta molecule for each two T cells. Study-wide results and limits: More naive CD4+ cells and higher diversity marked long-lived donors relative to aged donors. Older age coincided with a roughly linear decline in TCR beta diversity per million T cells.

Many counts were recorded for this clonotype. Its specificity is not known. CDR1 and CDR2 (germline): MNHEY, SVGEGT. CDR3 length: 16 amino acids. The V and J ends lost 7 bases and 6 bases, in that order; junction bases with no gene match: 10. It was with a sample-barcoded 5' primer and a J-beta primer mix that a second PCR of about 6 to 11 cycles was run. A template-switch adaptor with 12 random nucleotides tagged each cDNA molecule. TCRdb recomputed calls from the 5' RACE reads with MiXCR, one row per CDR3 protein. The sample records around 1,500,000 distinct CDR3 sequences, 42% being singletons. This sequence joins TRBV6-2 or TRBV6-3 and TRBJ2-1; TRBD2 agrees at 12 bases. The clonotype was recovered from a woman between 18 and 29 years old in good health. Sequenced sample: blood. This CDR3 is CASMDRLAGVSNEQFF. CDR3 coding DNA: TGTGCCAGCATGGATAGACTAGCGGGAGTGAGCAATGAGCAGTTCTTC.